This TCR beta chain emerged from a study of T cell responses to AZD1222 COVID-19 vaccine. Whole-study results and caveats: Repertoires in all cases were sampled only once the peak T cell response had passed. Females outnumbered males among donors, who were mostly white British; clonal diversity was possibly underestimated. Vaccine-related CD4 TCRs covered spike, predominating at 160-218 and 743-854. Close to half of spike-specific TCRs reportedly recognize unmutated variant regions.

Notes on this clone: Its target is unknown.

This CDR3 is 19 amino acids long. Per germline, CDR1 LGHDT and CDR2 YNNKEL (reference sequence). The V end lost 3 bases, the J end lost 6 bases, and 29 bases lay between the germline ends. Generated by immunoSEQ multiplex PCR, the TCRdb table keeps only in-frame clones and is missing some. The repertoire includes some 130,000 clones, roughly nine tenths of them detected once, and less than 9% sits in the top ten. This receptor was taken from an adult in good health. The chain carries TRBV3-1 (or the pseudogene TRBV3-2) and TRBJ1-2, with a possible D match to TRBD1 (5 bases). The sequencing used peripheral blood, collected on day 0 of AZD1222 vaccination. The CDR3 loop is CASSQSCVSGTETYDGYTF. DNA for the CDR3: TGTGCCAGCAGCCAGTCCTGTGTGTCCGGGACCGAGACATATGATGGCTACACCTTC.